Sequencing of this T cell receptor beta chain was carried out in a study of blood T cells in healthy people across ages. CDR3 length equals 14 residues. Trimming at V came to 8 bases and at J to 5 bases, leaving 9 bases not matched to a gene. Germline CDR1 and CDR2: MNHEY and SMNVEV (reference sequence). Using a J-beta primer mix together with a sample-barcoded 5' primer, a second PCR was run for about 6 to 11 cycles. Each cDNA molecule was tagged by a template-switch adaptor that had 12 random nucleotides. TCRdb independently ran MiXCR on the 5' RACE reads; one entry per CDR3 protein. The sample shows roughly 1,000,000 distinct CDR3 sequences, approximately 25% of them seen only once. These same records also appear under a second study, on T cells of mothers and their children. That paper states: Samples were provided by three healthy Caucasian mothers and their six children.

The chain combines TRBV27 with TRBJ2-1, with 7 bases identical to TRBD1. The TCR was taken from a girl aged 2 to 10 in good health. The sample consisted of blood. CDR3 in DNA: TGTGCCAGCCGGACGTGGACAGGTGACAATGAGCAGTTCTTC. This gives the protein CASRTWTGDNEQFF.